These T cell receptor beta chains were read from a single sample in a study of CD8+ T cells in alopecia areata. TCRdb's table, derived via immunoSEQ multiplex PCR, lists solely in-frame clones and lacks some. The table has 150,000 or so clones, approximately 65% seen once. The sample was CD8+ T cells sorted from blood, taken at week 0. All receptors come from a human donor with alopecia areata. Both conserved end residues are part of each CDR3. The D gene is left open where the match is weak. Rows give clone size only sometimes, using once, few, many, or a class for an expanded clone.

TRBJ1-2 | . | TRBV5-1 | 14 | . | TGCGCCAGCAGCTTCTACAGGAAATACTATGGCTACACCTTC | CASSFYRKYYGYTF
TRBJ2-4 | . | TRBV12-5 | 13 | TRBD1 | TGTGCTAGTGGTTCCCAGGGGGCAAACATTCAGTACTTC | CASGSQGANIQYF
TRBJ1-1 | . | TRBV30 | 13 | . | TGTGCCTGGAGTGTACTTGGGAACACTGAAGCTTTCTTT | CAWSVLGNTEAFF
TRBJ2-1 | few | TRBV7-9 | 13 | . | TGTGCCAGCAGCCTACCGCCCCTCAATGAGCAGTTCTTC | CASSLPPLNEQFF
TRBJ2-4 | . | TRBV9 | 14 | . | TGTGCCAGCAGCGTAGCTGTAGGGGGGGACATTCAGTACTTC | CASSVAVGGDIQYF
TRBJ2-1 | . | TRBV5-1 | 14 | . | TGCGCCAGCAGCTTGGGGGGAGACTACAATGAGCAGTTCTTC | CASSLGGDYNEQFF
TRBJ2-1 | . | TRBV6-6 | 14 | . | TGTGCCAGCGGGCGGGACAGCTCCTACAATGAGCAGTTCTTC | CASGRDSSYNEQFF
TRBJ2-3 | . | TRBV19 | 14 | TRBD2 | TGTGCCAGTAGTACGAGCCTAGCGGGGAACACGCAGTATTTT | CASSTSLAGNTQYF
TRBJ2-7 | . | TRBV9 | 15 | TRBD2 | TGTGCCAGCAGCCCCCGGACTAGCGGGGGCCACGAGCAGTACTTC | CASSPRTSGGHEQYF
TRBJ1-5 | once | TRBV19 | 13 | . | TGTGCCAGTAGTATAGTCGCGAATCAGCCCCAGCATTTT | CASSIVANQPQHF
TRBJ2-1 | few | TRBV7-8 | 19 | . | TGTGCCAGCAGCTCAGTAGGAGATACGGTCCACATGGCCTACAATGAGCAGTTCTTC | CASSSVGDTVHMAYNEQFF
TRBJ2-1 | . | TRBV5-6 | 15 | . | TGTGCCAGCAGCTTGGACGGGGGGCCCTACAATGAGCAGTTCTTC | CASSLDGGPYNEQFF
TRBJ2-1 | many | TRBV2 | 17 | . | TGTGCCAGCAGACAAAGGTGGGAGGGGGGGAACTACAATGAGCAGTTCTTC | CASRQRWEGGNYNEQFF
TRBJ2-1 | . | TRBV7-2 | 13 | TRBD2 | TGCGCCAGCAGCGCCTTACTAGCGGACGAGCAGTTCTTC | CASSALLADEQFF
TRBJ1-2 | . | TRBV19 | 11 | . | TGTGCCAGTCAGTATGGCTACCTCTACGGCTTC | CASQYGYLYGF
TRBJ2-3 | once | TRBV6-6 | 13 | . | TGTGCCAGCAGTCCCCCAGCAGGCGATACGCAGTATTTT | CASSPPAGDTQYF
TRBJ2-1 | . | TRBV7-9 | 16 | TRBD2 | TGTGCCAGCAGCTTAATTAGCGGGGGCTCCTACAATGAGCAGTTCTTC | CASSLISGGSYNEQFF
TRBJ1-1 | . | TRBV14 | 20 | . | TGTGCCAGCAGCCAAAACTTCTACAGGGAAGTGGGGCGATTGAACACTGAAGCTTTCTTT | CASSQNFYREVGRLNTEAFF
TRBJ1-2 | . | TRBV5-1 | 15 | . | TGCGCCAGCTCCCCTGAGACAGGATATAACTATGGCTACACCTTC | CASSPETGYNYGYTF
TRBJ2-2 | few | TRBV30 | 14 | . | TGTGCCTGGAGTGTAGGCACCTACACCGGGGAGCTGTTTTTT | CAWSVGTYTGELFF
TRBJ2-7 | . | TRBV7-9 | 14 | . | TGTGCCAGCAGCTTAGTCTCGGGGAGCTACGAGCAGTACTTC | CASSLVSGSYEQYF
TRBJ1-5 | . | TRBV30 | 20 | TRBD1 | TGTGCCTGGAGTGTAGTCCCCCCTAACTGGGGGACAGGGGCCCGGGAGCCCCAGCATTTT | CAWSVVPPNWGTGAREPQHF
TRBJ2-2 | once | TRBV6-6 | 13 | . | TGTGCCAGCTGGCGGGATAACACCGGGGAGCTGTTTTTT | CASWRDNTGELFF
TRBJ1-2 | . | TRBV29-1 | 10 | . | TGCAGCGTTGAAGAGCGTGGCTACACCTTC | CSVEERGYTF
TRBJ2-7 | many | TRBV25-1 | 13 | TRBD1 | TGTGCCAGCAGCCGGGACAGACCCTACGAGCAGTACTTC | CASSRDRPYEQYF
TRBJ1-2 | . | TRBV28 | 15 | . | TGTGCCAGCACCCTAGGGTCACCCCAGGTAGATGGCTACACCTTC | CASTLGSPQVDGYTF
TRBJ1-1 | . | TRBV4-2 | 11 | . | TGTGCCAGCCAGGGGAACACTGAAGCTTTCTTT | CASQGNTEAFF
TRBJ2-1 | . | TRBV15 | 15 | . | TGTGCCACCAGCAGAGATAAAGGTGGCTACAATGAGCAGTTCTTC | CATSRDKGGYNEQFF
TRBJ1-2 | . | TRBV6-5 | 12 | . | TGTGCCAGCAGCCACACAGGCTATGGCTACACCTTC | CASSHTGYGYTF
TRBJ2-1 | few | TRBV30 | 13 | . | TGTGCCTGGAGTGTAAGGTTGTACAATGAGCAGTTCTTC | CAWSVRLYNEQFF
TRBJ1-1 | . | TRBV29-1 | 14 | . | TGCAGCGCTAGCGAGACAGGTCTTGGGACTGAAGCTTTCTTT | CSASETGLGTEAFF
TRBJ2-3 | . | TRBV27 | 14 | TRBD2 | TGTGCCAGCAGTTTATCGGGACTAGTAGATACGCAGTATTTT | CASSLSGLVDTQYF
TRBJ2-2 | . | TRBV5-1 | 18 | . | TGCGCCAGCAGCTTGGAAAGTGGGCGGATCGCGAACACCGGGGAGCTGTTTTTT | CASSLESGRIANTGELFF
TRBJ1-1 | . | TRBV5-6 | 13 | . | TGTGCCAGCAACGGGGGGCGCCGGACTGAAGCTTTCTTT | CASNGGRRTEAFF
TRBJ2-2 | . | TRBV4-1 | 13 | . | TGCGCCAGCAGCCAAGGGGGCACCGGGGAGCTGTTTTTT | CASSQGGTGELFF
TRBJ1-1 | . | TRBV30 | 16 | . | TGTGCCTGGAAGGGGGACTTCTTCGGGGAGGACACTGAAGCTTTCTTT | CAWKGDFFGEDTEAFF
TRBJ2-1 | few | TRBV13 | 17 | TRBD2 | TGTGCCAGCAGCTCAAACGAGGCGGGGGGCTCCTACAATGAGCAGTTCTTC | CASSSNEAGGSYNEQFF
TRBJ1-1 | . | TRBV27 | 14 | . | TGTGCCAGCAGTTTATCGGCTGCAGGCGCTGAAGCTTTCTTT | CASSLSAAGAEAFF
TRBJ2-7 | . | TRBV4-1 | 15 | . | TGCGCCAGCAGCCAAGAGAGGAGGGCCTCCTACGAGCAGTACTTC | CASSQERRASYEQYF
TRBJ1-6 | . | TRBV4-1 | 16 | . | TGCGCCAGCAGCCCGACTATCCACACGTTAAATTCACCCCTCCACTTT | CASSPTIHTLNSPLHF
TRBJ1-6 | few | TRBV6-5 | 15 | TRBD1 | TGTGCCAGCAGTCCGGGGACAGGGAGGAATTCACCCCTCCACTTT | CASSPGTGRNSPLHF
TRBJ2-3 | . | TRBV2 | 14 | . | TGTGCCAGCACGGGTGTAGAGGGTTCAGATACGCAGTATTTT | CASTGVEGSDTQYF
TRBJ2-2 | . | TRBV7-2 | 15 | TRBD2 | TGTGCCAGCAGCCTTACTGGCGGGGGCACCGGGGAGCTGTTTTTT | CASSLTGGGTGELFF
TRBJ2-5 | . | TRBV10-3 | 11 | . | TGTGCCATCAGTGAGTCGAGGGTCAAGTACTTC | CAISESRVKYF